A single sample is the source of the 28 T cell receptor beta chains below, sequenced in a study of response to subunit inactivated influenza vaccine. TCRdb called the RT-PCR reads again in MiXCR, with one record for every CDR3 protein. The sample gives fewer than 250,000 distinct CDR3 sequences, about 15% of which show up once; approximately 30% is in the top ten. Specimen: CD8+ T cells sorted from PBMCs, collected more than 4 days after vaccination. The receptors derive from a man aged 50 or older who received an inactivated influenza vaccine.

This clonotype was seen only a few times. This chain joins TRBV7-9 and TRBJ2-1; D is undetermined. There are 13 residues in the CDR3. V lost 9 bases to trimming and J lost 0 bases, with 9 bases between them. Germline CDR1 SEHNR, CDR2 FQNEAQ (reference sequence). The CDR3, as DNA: TGTGCCAGTGATCTGAGCTCCTACAATGAGCAGTTCTTC. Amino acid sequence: CASDLSSYNEQFF.

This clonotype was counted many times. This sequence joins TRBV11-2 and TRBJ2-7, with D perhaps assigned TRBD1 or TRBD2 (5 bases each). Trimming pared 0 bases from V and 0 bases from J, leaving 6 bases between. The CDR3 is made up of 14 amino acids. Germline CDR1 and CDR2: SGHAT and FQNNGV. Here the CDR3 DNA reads TGTGCCAGCAGCTTAGAGGGGGACTCCTACGAGCAGTACTTC. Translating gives CASSLEGDSYEQYF.

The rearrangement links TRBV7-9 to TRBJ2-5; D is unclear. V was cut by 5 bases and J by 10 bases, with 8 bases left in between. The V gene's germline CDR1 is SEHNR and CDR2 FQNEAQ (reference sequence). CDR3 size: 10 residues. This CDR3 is CASSPQDQYF. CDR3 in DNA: TGTGCCAGCAGCCCCCAGGACCAGTACTTC. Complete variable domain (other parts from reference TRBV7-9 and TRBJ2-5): DTGVSQNPRHKITKRGQNVTFRCDPISEHNRLYWYRQTLGQGPEFLTYFQNEAQLEKSRLLSDRFSAERPKGSFSTLEIQRTEQGDSAMYLCASSPQDQYFGPGTRLLVL.

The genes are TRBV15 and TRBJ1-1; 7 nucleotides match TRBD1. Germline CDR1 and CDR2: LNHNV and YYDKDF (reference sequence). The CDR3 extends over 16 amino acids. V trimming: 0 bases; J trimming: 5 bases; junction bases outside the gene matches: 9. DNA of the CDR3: TGTGCCACCAGCAGAGATCAGGGCAGGGGGAGTACTGAAGCTTTCTTT. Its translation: CATSRDQGRGSTEAFF.

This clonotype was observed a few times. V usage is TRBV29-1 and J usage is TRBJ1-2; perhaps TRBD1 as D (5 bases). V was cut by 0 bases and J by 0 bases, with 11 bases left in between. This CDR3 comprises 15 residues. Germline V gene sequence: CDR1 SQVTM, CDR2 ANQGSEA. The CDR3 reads CSVEEGQGSNYGYTF. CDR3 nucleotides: TGCAGCGTTGAAGAGGGTCAGGGCTCTAACTATGGCTACACCTTC.

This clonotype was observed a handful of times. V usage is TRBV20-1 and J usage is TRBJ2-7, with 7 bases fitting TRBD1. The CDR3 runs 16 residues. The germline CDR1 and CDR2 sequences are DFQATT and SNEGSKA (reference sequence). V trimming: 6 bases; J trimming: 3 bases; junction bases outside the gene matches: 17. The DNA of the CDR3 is TGCAGTGCAACCCACGACACCGGGACAGCGTTCTACGAGCAGTACTTC. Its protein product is CSATHDTGTAFYEQYF.

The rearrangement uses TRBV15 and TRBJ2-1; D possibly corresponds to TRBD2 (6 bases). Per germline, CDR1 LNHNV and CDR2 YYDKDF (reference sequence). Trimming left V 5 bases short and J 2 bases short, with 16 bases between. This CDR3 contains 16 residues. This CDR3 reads CATSAELAGPYNEQFF. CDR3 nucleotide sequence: TGTGCCACCAGCGCAGAACTCGCGGGGCCCTACAATGAGCAGTTCTTC. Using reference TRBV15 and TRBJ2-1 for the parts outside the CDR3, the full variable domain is DAMVIQNPRYQVTQFGKPVTLSCSQTLNHNVMYWYQQKSSQAPKLLFHYYDKDFNNEADTPDNFQSRRPNTSFCFLDIRSPGLGDTAMYLCATSAELAGPYNEQFFGPGTRLTVL.

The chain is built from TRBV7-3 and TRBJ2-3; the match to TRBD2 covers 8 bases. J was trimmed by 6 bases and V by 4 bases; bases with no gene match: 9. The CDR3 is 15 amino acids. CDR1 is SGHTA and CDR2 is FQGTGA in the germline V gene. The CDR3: CASSSTGTRWDTQYF. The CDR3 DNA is TGTGCCAGCAGCTCTACCGGGACTAGGTGGGATACGCAGTATTTT.

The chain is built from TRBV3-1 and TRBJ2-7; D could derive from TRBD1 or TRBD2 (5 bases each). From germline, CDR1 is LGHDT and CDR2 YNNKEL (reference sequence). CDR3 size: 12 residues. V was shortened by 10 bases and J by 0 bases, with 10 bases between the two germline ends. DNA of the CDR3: TGTGCCACTAGGGACGACTCCTACGAGCAGTACTTC. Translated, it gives CATRDDSYEQYF.

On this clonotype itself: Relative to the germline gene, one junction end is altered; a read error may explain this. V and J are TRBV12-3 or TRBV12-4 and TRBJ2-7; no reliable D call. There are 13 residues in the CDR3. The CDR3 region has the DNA TGTGTCAGCAGTGATCCCCGTTCCTACGAGCAGTACTTC. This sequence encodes CVSSDPRSYEQYF.

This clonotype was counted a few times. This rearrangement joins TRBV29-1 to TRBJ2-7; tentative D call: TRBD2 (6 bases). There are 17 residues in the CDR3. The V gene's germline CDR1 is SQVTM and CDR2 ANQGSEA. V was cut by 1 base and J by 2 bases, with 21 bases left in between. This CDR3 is CSVEGGTVEGLPYEQYF. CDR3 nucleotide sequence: TGCAGCGTTGAAGGTGGAACGGTAGAGGGACTCCCCTACGAGCAGTACTTC.

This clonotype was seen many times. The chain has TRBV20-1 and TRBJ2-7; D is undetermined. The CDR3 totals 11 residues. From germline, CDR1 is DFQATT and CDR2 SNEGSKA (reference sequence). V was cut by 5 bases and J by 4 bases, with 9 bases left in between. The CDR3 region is CSAVHSYEQYF. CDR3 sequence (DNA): TGCAGTGCTGTCCACTCTTACGAGCAGTACTTC.

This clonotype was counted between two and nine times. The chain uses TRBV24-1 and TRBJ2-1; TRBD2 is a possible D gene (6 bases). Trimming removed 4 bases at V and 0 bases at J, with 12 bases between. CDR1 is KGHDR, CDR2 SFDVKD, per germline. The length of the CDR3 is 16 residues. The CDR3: CATSEDYKSSYNEQFF. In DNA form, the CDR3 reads TGTGCCACCAGTGAGGACTACAAGAGCTCCTACAATGAGCAGTTCTTC.

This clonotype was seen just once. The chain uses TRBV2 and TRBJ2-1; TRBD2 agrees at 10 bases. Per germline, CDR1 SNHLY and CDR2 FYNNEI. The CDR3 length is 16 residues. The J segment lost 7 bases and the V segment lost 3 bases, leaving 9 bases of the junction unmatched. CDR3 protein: CASSDPQAGGQNEQFF. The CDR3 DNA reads TGTGCCAGCAGTGATCCCCAAGCGGGAGGGCAGAATGAGCAGTTCTTC.

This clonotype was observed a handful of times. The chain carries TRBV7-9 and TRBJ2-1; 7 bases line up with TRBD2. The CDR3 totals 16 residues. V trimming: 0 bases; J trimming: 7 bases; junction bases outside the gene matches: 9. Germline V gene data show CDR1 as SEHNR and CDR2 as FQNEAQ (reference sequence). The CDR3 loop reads CASSLATWEGRNEQFF. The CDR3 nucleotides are TGTGCCAGCAGCTTAGCTACTTGGGAGGGCCGGAATGAGCAGTTCTTC.

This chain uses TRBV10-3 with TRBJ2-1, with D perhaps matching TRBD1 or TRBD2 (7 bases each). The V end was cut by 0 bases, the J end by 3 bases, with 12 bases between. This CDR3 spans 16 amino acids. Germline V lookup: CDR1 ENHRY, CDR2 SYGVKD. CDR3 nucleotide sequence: TGTGCCATCAGTGAGTCGGGAGGGGGCTACTACAATGAGCAGTTCTTC. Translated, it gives CAISESGGGYYNEQFF.

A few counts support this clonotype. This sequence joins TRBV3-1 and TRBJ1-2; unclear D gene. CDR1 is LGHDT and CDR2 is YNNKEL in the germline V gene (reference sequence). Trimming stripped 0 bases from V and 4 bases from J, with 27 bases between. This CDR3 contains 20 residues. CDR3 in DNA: TGTGCCAGCAGCCAAGATCTTGGAGGGTATTTAAAAAAAGACCTCTATGGCTACACCTTC. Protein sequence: CASSQDLGGYLKKDLYGYTF.

The CDR3 spells CASSLVGDGSYEQYF. In nucleotides, the CDR3 is TGCGCCAGCAGCTTGGTTGGGGACGGCTCCTACGAGCAGTACTTC. The J gene is TRBJ2-7, the V gene TRBV5-1; D assignment may be TRBD1 or TRBD2 (5 bases each). Deletions cut 0 bases from V and 0 bases from J, with 10 bases between. Per the germline V gene, CDR1 is SGHRS and CDR2 is YFSETQ. The CDR3 sequence is 15 residues long.

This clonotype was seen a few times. The CDR3 loop is CASSWRGTLLGDTQYF. CDR3 in DNA: TGTGCCAGCAGCTGGAGGGGGACACTCCTGGGAGATACGCAGTATTTT. V usage is TRBV5-6 and J usage is TRBJ2-3; D possibly matches TRBD1 or TRBD2 (6 bases each). This CDR3 spans 16 amino acids. In germline, CDR1 is SGHDT, CDR2 YYEEEE. V was pared by 3 bases and J by 5 bases, with 19 bases between.

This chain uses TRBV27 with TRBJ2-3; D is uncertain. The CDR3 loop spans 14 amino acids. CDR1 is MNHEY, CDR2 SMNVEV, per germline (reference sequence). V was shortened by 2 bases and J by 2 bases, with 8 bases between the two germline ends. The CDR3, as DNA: TGTGCCAGCAGTTTACAGACCCTCACAGATACGCAGTATTTT. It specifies CASSLQTLTDTQYF.

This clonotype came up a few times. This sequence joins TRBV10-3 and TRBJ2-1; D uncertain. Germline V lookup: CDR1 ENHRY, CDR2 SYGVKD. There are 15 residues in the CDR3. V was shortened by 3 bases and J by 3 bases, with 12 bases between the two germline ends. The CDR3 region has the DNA TGTGCCATCAGTGACAAAGATCCTTTCTACAATGAGCAGTTCTTC. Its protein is CAISDKDPFYNEQFF.

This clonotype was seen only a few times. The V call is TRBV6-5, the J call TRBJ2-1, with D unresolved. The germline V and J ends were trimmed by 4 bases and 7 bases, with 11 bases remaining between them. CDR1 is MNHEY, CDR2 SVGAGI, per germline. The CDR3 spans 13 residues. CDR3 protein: CASSSYISNEQFF. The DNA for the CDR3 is TGTGCCAGCAGTTCGTACATTTCAAATGAGCAGTTCTTC.

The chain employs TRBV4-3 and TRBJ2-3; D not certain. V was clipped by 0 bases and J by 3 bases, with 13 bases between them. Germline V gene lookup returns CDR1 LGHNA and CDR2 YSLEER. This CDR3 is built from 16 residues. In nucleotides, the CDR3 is TGCGCCAGCAGCCAAGACAGGTTTGCACTGACAGATACGCAGTATTTT. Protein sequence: CASSQDRFALTDTQYF.

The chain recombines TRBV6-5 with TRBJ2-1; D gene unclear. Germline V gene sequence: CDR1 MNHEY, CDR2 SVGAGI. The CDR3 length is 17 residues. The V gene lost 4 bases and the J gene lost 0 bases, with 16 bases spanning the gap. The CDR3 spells CASSSGRWTSSYNEQFF. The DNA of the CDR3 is TGTGCCAGCAGTTCCGGACGGTGGACGAGCTCCTACAATGAGCAGTTCTTC.

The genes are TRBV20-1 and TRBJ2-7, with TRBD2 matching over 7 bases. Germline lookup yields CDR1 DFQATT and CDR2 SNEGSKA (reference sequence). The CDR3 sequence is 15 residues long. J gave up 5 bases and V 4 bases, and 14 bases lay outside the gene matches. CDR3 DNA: TGCAGTGCTATACCCTTGGGACTACCTTCGGACGAGCAGTACTTC. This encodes CSAIPLGLPSDEQYF.

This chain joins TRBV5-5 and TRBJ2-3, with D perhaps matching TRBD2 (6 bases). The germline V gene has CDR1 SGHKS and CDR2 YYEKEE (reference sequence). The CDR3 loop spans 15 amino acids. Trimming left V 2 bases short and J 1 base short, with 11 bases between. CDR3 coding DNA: TGTGCCAGCAGCTTCTCCGGGGGTGGCACAGATACGCAGTATTTT. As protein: CASSFSGGGTDTQYF.

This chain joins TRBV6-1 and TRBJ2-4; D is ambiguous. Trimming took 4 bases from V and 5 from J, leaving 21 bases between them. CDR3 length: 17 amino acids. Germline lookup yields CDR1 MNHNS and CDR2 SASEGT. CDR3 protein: CASSGPKDRLTENIQYF. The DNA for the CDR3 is TGTGCCAGCAGTGGTCCAAAAGACCGCTTGACTGAAAACATTCAGTACTTC.

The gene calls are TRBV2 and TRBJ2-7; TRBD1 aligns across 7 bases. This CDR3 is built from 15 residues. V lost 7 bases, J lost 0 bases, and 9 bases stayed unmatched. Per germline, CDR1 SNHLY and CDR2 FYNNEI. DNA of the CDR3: TGTGCCAGCATTTTCGGGACAGTTCCCTCCTACGAGCAGTACTTC. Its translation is CASIFGTVPSYEQYF.